The subject of this entry is one T cell receptor beta chain. It lacks a known antigen. It has no much larger one-base neighbor in the sample; base qualities were not kept. The data originate from a study of cytomegalovirus exposure and HLA in healthy donors (dated by TCRdb to the late 2010s). Notes on the research overall: An earlier analysis of 550 to 700 of the donors reported 250 to 350 Gb of sequence data and around 110 million unique TCR beta sequences from around 200 million T cells. An early release covering just under 650 HLA-typed donors comprised 250 to 350 gigabases of sequencing data and tens of millions of unique TCR sequences. Of the roughly 400 genotyped donors, about 80% fell in the genetic ancestry cluster associated with self-reported Caucasian donors. The study was designed to test whether signatures of past pathogen exposure could be identified by cataloging public T cell receptors. Using immunosequencing, the study profiled T cell repertoires from 666 subjects and related those repertoires to cytomegalovirus serostatus. Besides the first cohort of 666 subjects, a separate validation cohort made up of around 120 different subjects was used. To predict cytomegalovirus infection status, the study combined high-throughput TCR immunosequencing, statistical association of individual TCRs with disease status, and machine learning. In a later analysis, previously published TCR beta repertoires from hundreds of donors were re-analyzed and high-resolution HLA genotyping was added so that TCR occurrence patterns could be studied. The later analysis used no new phenotypic data to find candidate immune exposures, relying instead on TCR beta sequences and their occurrence across donors. An earlier analysis of around 580 of the donors used high-throughput TCR beta sequencing to judge whether each TCR beta V gene segment behaved as functional or pseudogenic. Alongside the repertoire data, information on donor age, sex, ethnicity and CMV serostatus was compiled. Genome-wide SNP genotypes for about 65% of the 666 donors were used in a later genetic analysis, which treated that subset as a discovery cohort. All discovery cohort repertoires had been generated on a single sequencing platform. Both class I and class II loci were covered by HLA typing, at four-digit resolution. Typing coverage differed by locus: A, B, C, DRB1 and DQB1 were typed in about 620-630 donors, DQA1 in around 500, DPA1 in approximately 600, and DPB1 in approximately 450. Because of strong linkage in the cohort, five DR-DQ haplotypes were treated as single units for association and clustering. On average, around 240,000 unique TCR beta nucleotide sequences were sequenced per donor among 300 to 500 genotyped donors of the cohort, with 15% to 20% of those sequences being non-productive.

CDR1 and CDR2, per the germline V gene (reference sequence), are LNHDA and SQIVND. The CDR3 goes from the cysteine to the phenylalanine over 14 residues. Only the CDR3 part of the read is kept: 42 bases, read in frame from the first base. The V and J ends are trimmed by 6 bases and 2 bases, leaving 14 bases between them. Library preparation used the immunoSEQ multiplex PCR assay. The multiplex PCR relied on a mix of 60 forward primers for TCR Vbeta segments and 13 reverse primers for TCR Jbeta segments. Amplification of the CDR3 region of rearranged TCR beta genes was performed with a multiplex PCR assay on genomic DNA. The Illumina HiSeq System was used to sequence the amplified TCR beta libraries as 87-base-pair reads. The study's processing was this. In a later analysis, some 80 million unique TCR beta chains were counted across the 666 repertoires, and roughly 11 million of these chains were shared by at least two donors. Raw reads were error-corrected and collapsed into unique sequences by a nearest-neighbor algorithm in which closely related sequences were merged to remove PCR and sequencing errors. V, D and J gene segments were assigned by aligning CDR3 sequences to IMGT reference sequences. For a sequence to be retained, a match of at least six nucleotides to both a V gene segment and a J gene segment was required. Rearrangements were classified as productive when the CDR3 lacked stop codons and remained in frame with V and J, and all other rearrangements were classified as non-productive. Following IMGT convention, CDR3 was defined as the stretch from the second conserved V-encoded cysteine to the conserved J-encoded phenylalanine. The earlier analysis of roughly 590 of the donors excluded sequences that lacked an unambiguous match to a single V gene segment. In an earlier analysis of several hundred of the donors, a V segment was called functional when productive rearrangements were above 56.7%, and segregating when the standard deviation between donors exceeded 5%. A statistical classification framework was developed to diagnose cytomegalovirus status using the catalog of TCR beta chain sequences. In a later analysis, TCR nucleotide sequences were compared against IMGT/GENE-DB human TR gene sequences so that V and J genes could be assigned. In a later analysis, CDR3 sequences and most-parsimonious VDJ recombination scenarios were assigned using the TCRdist pipeline. In a later analysis, each TCR beta chain was defined by its CDR3 amino acid sequence together with its V-gene family, and reads lacking a unique V-gene family were excluded. A later analysis removed 550 to 700 highly shared, low-generation-probability nucleotide sequences to deal with suspected cross-contamination and a sequencing artifact. For each public chain, a later analysis derived a clonal expansion index from normalized ranks of inferred template counts within each repertoire. In a later analysis, generation probabilities were computed with a VDJ recombination model fitted to out-of-frame rearrangements, and the resulting probabilities were checked against IGoR. In a later analysis, hypergeometric tests were used to score TCR-TCR, TCR-HLA and TCR-CMV co-occurrence, with a repertoire-size bias correction applied to TCR pairs. A later analysis estimated false discovery rates by permuting HLA or CMV assignments 20 times. In a later analysis, co-occurring TCRs were grouped using DBSCAN, with TCRdist sequence similarity added in when clustering inside HLA-allele-positive subsets. Co-occurrence clustering excluded repertoires with fewer than 30,000 or more than 120,000 public chains, plus five with anomalous nucleotide sharing. The immuneACCESS repertoire file appears here via TCRdb, limited to in-frame rearrangements. These files lack a portion of the clones; in checked studies, under half of the deficit traces to unresolved V genes, and the cause of the others is not known. From that table come the V and J calls and clone size; the DNA was used to work out D and trimming. The sample includes approximately 130,000 clones, with about 85% observed a single time. The ten most abundant clones make up roughly 1.8% of the sample.

The cohort comprised hundreds of healthy bone marrow donors. All cohort members were sampled while nominally healthy, although unrecorded immune exposures were likely present. The donor tested CMV seronegative, placing the donor among the 352 seronegative members of the cohort. A peripheral blood sample was provided by each donor, and peripheral blood mononuclear cells were used for TCR beta sequencing. The Qiagen DNeasy Blood Extraction Kit was used to extract genomic DNA from the blood cell samples. Beyond this particular receptor, the publication reports: At a false discovery rate of 0.05, a later analysis linked some 18,000 TCR beta sequences to specific HLA alleles. According to a later analysis, most CMV-associated TCR beta chains appeared to be HLA-restricted, and the HLA associations seemed to be driven largely by CMV exposure. Compared with equally common non-associated chains, HLA-associated TCR beta chains in a later analysis were more clonally expanded and had lower generation probabilities. Presence/absence analyses assumed roughly uniform sequencing depth across donors, an assumption that may not hold. Several of the top co-occurrence clusters appeared to be linked to parvovirus B19, influenza, CMV and Epstein-Barr virus, according to a later analysis. A later genetic analysis reported fewer N-insertions in productive TCRs among donors in an Asian-associated ancestry cluster than the roughly 650-donor mean. Correlated functional status among segregating V segments might be attributable to linkage disequilibrium, but an unknown experimental factor could not be ruled out. The sequencing pipeline was judged likely to have produced a cluster of highly shared sequence variants as a technical artifact. When HLA alleles, especially DR and DQ, strongly co-occurred, attributing TCR associations to individual alleles was difficult. Some IMGT-functional V segments, including TRBV6-2 and TRBV6-3, could not be told apart with the 87-base-pair reads, so those segments were excluded. Because counts were too low, about 18 rarely observed V segments, including chromosome 9 orphons, were excluded from the earlier analysis of 587 of the donors. While some public TCRs were present in many individuals, most TCR sequences turned up only very rarely across donors. In vitro tests confirmed that three of the cytomegalovirus-associated TCR beta chains recognize cytomegalovirus antigens. A further reported finding was that TCR beta sequences accurately predicted the HLA-A and HLA-B alleles for most subjects in the first cohort. A total of fewer than 200 TCR beta chains were listed by the study as associated with cytomegalovirus. HLA typing was unavailable for some donors at each locus, so association tests used only the typed subset. An earlier analysis of approximately 570 of the donors showed that most TCR beta V segments appeared in productive rearrangements either about 87% or about 30% of the time, which broadly matched IMGT annotations. In both the original and validation cohorts, the classifier was reported to diagnose cytomegalovirus status with high specificity and sensitivity. In a later analysis, the rate of TCR association differed among HLA loci, with DRB1 alleles having the most associated TCRs and HLA-C alleles having the fewest. It was suggested by the authors that the approach could potentially be generalized to other disease states and immunological phenotypes. The only immune exposure information available for the cohort was CMV serostatus. An association between a missense DCLRE1C variant and V-gene and J-gene trimming of TCR beta chains was found in a later genetic analysis and replicated in an independent cohort. The cohort was sequenced for TCR beta chains only, and without alpha or paired-chain data the features that could be detected were limited.

The chain is encoded by TRBV19 joined to TRBJ2-7, and the D gene may be TRBD1, 5 bases matching. The receptor comes from a boy aged 5-17 years in good health and CMV-seronegative. The material sequenced was PBMCs. The CDR3 is CASSHQGRAYEQYF. The sequenced DNA: TGTGCCAGTAGCCACCAGGGTCGGGCCTACGAGCAGTACTTC.